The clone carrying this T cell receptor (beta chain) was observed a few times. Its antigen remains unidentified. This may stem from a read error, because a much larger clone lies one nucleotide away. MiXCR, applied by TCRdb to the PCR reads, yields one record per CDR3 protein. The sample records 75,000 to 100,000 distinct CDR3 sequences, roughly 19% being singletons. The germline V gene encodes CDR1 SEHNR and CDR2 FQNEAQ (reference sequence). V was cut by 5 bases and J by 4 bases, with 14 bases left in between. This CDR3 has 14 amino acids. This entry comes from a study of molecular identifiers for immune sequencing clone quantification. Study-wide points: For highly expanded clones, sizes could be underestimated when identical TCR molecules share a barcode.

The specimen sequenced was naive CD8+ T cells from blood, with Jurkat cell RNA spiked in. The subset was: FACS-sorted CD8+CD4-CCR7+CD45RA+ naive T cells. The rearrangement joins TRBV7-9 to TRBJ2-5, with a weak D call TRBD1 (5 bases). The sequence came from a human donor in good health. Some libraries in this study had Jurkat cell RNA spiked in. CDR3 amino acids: CASSRESGIETQYF. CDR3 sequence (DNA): TGTGCCAGCAGCCGAGAGTCAGGGATAGAGACCCAGTACTTC.